The following is a T cell receptor (beta chain) sequence with its context. What it recognizes is unknown. Isolating PBMCs gave at least 6.5 million of these cells per sample. This entry belongs to a study of blood T cells in healthy people across ages. Study results and caveats: Comparison with aged donors showed that long-lived donors had more naive CD4+ cells and higher diversity.

Combining a sample-barcoded 5' primer with a J-beta primer mix, a second PCR ran for roughly 7 to 11 cycles. TCRdb itself ran the 5' RACE reads through MiXCR, one entry per CDR3 protein. The sample holds around 1,600,000 distinct CDR3 sequences, about 45% seen once. This CDR3 comprises 14 residues. Per germline, CDR1 SGHTA and CDR2 FQGNSA. The trim removed 6 bases at V and 4 bases at J, leaving 5 bases unmatched. Material for sequencing was blood. The rearrangement joins TRBV7-2 to TRBJ1-5; the match to TRBD1 covers 8 bases. This TCR came from a woman between 18 and 29 years old in good health. DNA for the CDR3: TGTGCCAGCAGGGCGACAGGGGTGAATCAGCCCCAGCATTTT. Translation: CASRATGVNQPQHF.